Listed below are T cell receptor beta chains from one sample, sequenced in a study of T cells in Graves' hyperthyroidism and ophthalmopathy. TCRdb used MiXCR to reprocess the multiplex PCR reads, holding one entry per CDR3 protein. The repertoire includes more than 300,000 distinct CDR3 sequences, approximately 15% of them detected once, and under 30% sits in the top ten. The sequenced material came from blood. The source is a woman aged 30 to 39 with Graves' hyperthyroidism. CDR3s include the opening cysteine and the closing phenylalanine or tryptophan. A D gene is named only where the DNA matches it firmly. Not all rows give a size; the values are once, few, many and, for expanded clones, a class.

d_call j_call cdr3_length v_call clone_size cdr3_aa cdr3_nt
TRBD1 TRBJ1-5 18 TRBV28 few CASSFDRGQVYSNQPQHF TGTGCCAGCAGTTTCGACAGGGGACAGGTTTATAGCAATCAGCCCCAGCATTTT
TRBD1 TRBJ2-7 16 TRBV25-1 NA CASSVPGQVELYEQYF TGTGCCAGCAGTGTTCCGGGACAGGTAGAACTCTACGAGCAGTACTTC
TRBD2 TRBJ2-1 15 TRBV11-2 many CASSLGTSKYNEQFF TGTGCCAGCAGCTTAGGGACTAGCAAGTACAATGAGCAGTTCTTC
TRBD2 TRBJ2-3 17 TRBV9 few CASSPTSGRATTDTQYF TGTGCCAGCAGCCCGACTAGCGGGAGGGCCACGACAGATACGCAGTATTTT
NA TRBJ2-5 12 TRBV20-1 many CSARGGEETQYF TGCAGTGCTAGAGGGGGAGAAGAGACCCAGTACTTC
NA TRBJ1-5 15 TRBV7-2 many CASSLAVGAGQPQHF TGTGCCAGCAGCTTAGCGGTGGGGGCGGGTCAGCCCCAGCATTTT
TRBD1 TRBJ2-5 14 TRBV7-9 many CASSVPTGGETQYF TGTGCCAGCAGCGTCCCGACAGGGGGCGAGACCCAGTACTTC
TRBD1 TRBJ2-4 14 TRBV28 NA CASSYGDRGDIQYF TGTGCCAGCAGTTATGGGGACAGGGGGGACATTCAGTACTTC
NA TRBJ2-5 16 TRBV9 NA CASSSRPGQGGETQYF TGTGCCAGCAGCTCCCGGCCGGGGCAGGGAGGAGAGACCCAGTACTTC
NA TRBJ2-1 14 TRBV20-1 NA CSATGPSSYNEQFF TGCAGTGCTACCGGGCCCAGTTCCTACAATGAGCAGTTCTTC
NA TRBJ2-7 11 TRBV6-1 few CASSSANEQYF TGTGCCAGCAGCAGCGCCAACGAGCAGTACTTC
NA TRBJ1-5 13 TRBV20-1 few CSATIGVGQPQHF TGCAGTGCTACTATCGGGGTCGGTCAGCCCCAGCATTTT
NA TRBJ1-4 11 TRBV25-1 NA CASNRGSKLFF TGTGCCAGCAATCGGGGCAGCAAACTGTTTTTT
NA TRBJ1-1 12 TRBV15 NA CATSRVGSEAFF TGTGCCACCAGCAGAGTAGGATCCGAAGCTTTCTTT
NA TRBJ2-5 11 TRBV27 few CASSARGTQYF TGTGCCAGCAGTGCGAGGGGGACCCAGTACTTC
TRBD2 TRBJ2-1 16 TRBV7-2 few CASSTRLAGVESEQFF TGTGCCAGCAGCACCCGACTAGCGGGAGTGGAAAGTGAGCAGTTCTTC
NA TRBJ2-1 17 TRBV19 NA CASSIAVDGSSYNEQFF TGTGCCAGTAGTATTGCGGTTGACGGGAGCTCCTACAATGAGCAGTTCTTC
NA TRBJ2-5 13 TRBV20-1 few CSASGGYQETQYF TGCAGTGCTAGCGGGGGCTACCAAGAGACCCAGTACTTC
TRBD1 TRBJ1-5 15 TRBV30 NA CAWSTTGQGNQPQHF TGTGCCTGGAGTACCACGGGACAGGGGAATCAGCCCCAGCATTTT
TRBD1 TRBJ2-5 13 TRBV20-1 many CSAIQGARETQYF TGCAGTGCCATACAGGGGGCCCGAGAGACCCAGTACTTC
NA TRBJ1-2 13 TRBV9 NA CASSQTTDYGYTF TGTGCCAGCAGTCAGACTACAGACTATGGCTACACCTTC
NA TRBJ2-1 14 TRBV20-1 NA CSASGRGTYNEQFF TGCAGTGCTAGTGGACGGGGAACCTACAATGAGCAGTTCTTC
TRBD1 TRBJ2-3 17 TRBV7-2 many CASSRYWIGQGTDTQYF TGTGCCAGCAGCAGGTACTGGATAGGACAGGGGACAGATACGCAGTATTTT
NA TRBJ2-5 15 TRBV20-1 many CSARVGGADQETQYF TGCAGTGCTAGAGTGGGGGGAGCGGACCAAGAGACCCAGTACTTC
NA TRBJ2-2 16 TRBV4-3 NA CASSQVSSGSPGELFF TGCGCCAGCAGCCAAGTATCCTCAGGTTCTCCCGGGGAGCTGTTTTTT
NA TRBJ1-2 11 TRBV3-1 many CASSQESGYTF TGTGCCAGCAGCCAAGAATCTGGCTACACCTTC
NA TRBJ2-7 14 TRBV6-5 many CASSYLGVGNEQYF TGTGCCAGCAGTTACTTGGGGGTTGGGAACGAGCAGTACTTC
TRBD1 TRBJ1-5 17 TRBV24-1 few CATSDRRTGIRGQPQHF TGTGCCACCAGTGACCGCCGGACAGGGATAAGAGGGCAGCCCCAGCATTTT
TRBD1 TRBJ1-4 17 TRBV5-1 NA CASSLRGLEATNEKLFF TGCGCCAGCAGCTTGAGGGGGCTAGAGGCAACTAATGAAAAACTGTTTTTT
TRBD1 TRBJ2-1 13 TRBV2 many CASRDRTYNEQFF TGTGCCAGCCGGGACAGGACCTACAATGAGCAGTTCTTC
NA TRBJ1-5 13 TRBV2 many CASSGGAGQPQHF TGTGCCAGCAGTGGGGGGGCGGGTCAGCCCCAGCATTTT
TRBD1 TRBJ2-1 14 TRBV2 NA CASRQTGTVNEQFF TGTGCCAGCAGACAAACCGGGACAGTCAATGAGCAGTTCTTC
NA TRBJ1-2 13 TRBV2 NA CASSDGQSLGYTF TGTGCCAGCAGTGATGGGCAGTCCCTGGGCTACACCTTC
NA TRBJ1-1 13 TRBV6-1 many CASSARSETEAFF TGTGCCAGCAGTGCCAGGTCCGAGACTGAAGCTTTCTTT
TRBD2 TRBJ2-5 18 TRBV7-6 few CASREIAGLAGERETLYF TGTGCCAGCAGGGAAATTGCGGGACTAGCGGGAGAGAGGGAGACCCTGTACTTC
NA TRBJ1-1 14 TRBV6-1 many CASPRNSMNTEAFF TGTGCCAGCCCCCGAAACTCGATGAACACTGAAGCTTTCTTT
TRBD1 TRBJ2-1 14 TRBV20-1 few CSAARTGPHNEQFF TGCAGTGCCGCCAGGACAGGCCCACACAATGAGCAGTTCTTC
NA TRBJ2-2 13 TRBV6-4 NA CASSAGDTGELFF TGTGCCAGCAGTGCGGGAGACACCGGGGAGCTGTTTTTT
NA TRBJ2-3 14 TRBV11-2 few CASSRALPTDTQYF TGTGCCAGCAGCCGGGCCCTCCCTACAGATACGCAGTATTTT
TRBD1 TRBJ1-5 13 TRBV28 many CASRTGGIQPQHF TGTGCCAGCAGGACAGGGGGCATTCAGCCCCAGCATTTT
TRBD2 TRBJ2-1 15 TRBV10-3 NA CAISGGGASYNEQFF TGTGCCATCAGTGGGGGGGGAGCTTCCTACAATGAGCAGTTCTTC
TRBD1 TRBJ2-2 15 TRBV5-5 many CASSPRQGLGGELFF TGTGCCAGCAGCCCAAGACAGGGATTAGGCGGGGAGCTGTTTTTT